This is a list of T cell receptor beta chains from one sample in a study of beta chain features in type 1 diabetes. This table comes from immunoSEQ multiplex PCR, and its TCRdb copy is limited to in-frame clones, with some not included. This table holds over 150,000 clones, approximately 8.1% found once. The source material was central memory CD4+ T cells from blood. Source of these receptors: a man aged 18 to 30 in good health. The CDR3 runs from the conserved cysteine through the conserved F or W. D genes are given only for firm matches. Clone size is stated in some rows and not others, as once, few, many or a class when expanded.

TRBV28,few,TRBJ1-5,.,CASDGGYSNQPQHF,TGTGCCAGCGACGGGGGTTATAGCAATCAGCCCCAGCATTTT
TRBV25-1,.,TRBJ2-7,.,CASSDQSGLTYEQYF,TGTGCCAGCAGTGATCAGAGCGGTCTTACCTACGAGCAGTACTTC
TRBV30,few,TRBJ1-4,TRBD1,CAWTLGTGREKLFF,TGTGCCTGGACGCTTGGGACAGGGCGCGAAAAACTGTTTTTT
TRBV15,.,TRBJ2-3,TRBD1,CATSTRQGSGTQYF,TGTGCCACCAGCACAAGACAGGGCAGCGGTACGCAGTATTTT
TRBV6-6,.,TRBJ1-2,TRBD1,CASRSGTGGWYYGYTF,TGTGCCAGCAGATCCGGGACAGGGGGCTGGTACTATGGCTACACCTTC
TRBV9,.,TRBJ2-1,.,CASSVDGGDEQFF,TGTGCCAGCAGCGTCGACGGAGGGGATGAGCAGTTCTTC
TRBV20-1,.,TRBJ2-7,.,CSATFYEQYF,TGCAGTGCTACCTTCTACGAGCAGTACTTC
TRBV11-3,.,TRBJ2-1,.,CASSLASYNEQFF,TGTGCCAGCAGCTTAGCCAGCTACAATGAGCAGTTCTTC
TRBV29-1,.,TRBJ2-7,TRBD2,CSVARTSGGEQYF,TGCAGCGTTGCCCGGACTAGCGGCGGCGAGCAGTACTTC
TRBV19,.,TRBJ1-3,TRBD1,CASSPGQATIYF,TGTGCCAGTAGTCCGGGACAGGCCACCATATATTTT
TRBV29-1,.,TRBJ1-3,TRBD1,CSGLQGAGNTIYF,TGCAGCGGTCTTCAGGGGGCTGGAAACACCATATATTTT
TRBV19,few,TRBJ1-2,TRBD1,CASSRDREILGYTF,TGTGCCAGTAGTAGAGACAGGGAAATTCTCGGCTACACCTTC
TRBV2,many,TRBJ2-1,TRBD2,CASSEEASGSKVFF,TGTGCCAGCAGTGAAGAGGCTAGCGGGAGTAAGGTGTTCTTC
TRBV7-9,many,TRBJ2-5,.,CASSFPGGETQYF,TGTGCCAGCAGCTTTCCTGGCGGAGAGACCCAGTACTTC
TRBV7-8,many,TRBJ1-5,.,CASSGRTVANQPQHF,TGTGCCAGCAGCGGCCGAACAGTCGCTAATCAGCCCCAGCATTTT
TRBV7-2,many,TRBJ2-7,TRBD2,CASSPPTAGVYEQYF,TGTGCCAGCAGCCCCCCGACAGCGGGAGTGTACGAGCAGTACTTC
TRBV11-2,few,TRBJ2-1,TRBD2,CASSRTRKGGQNEQFF,TGTGCCAGCAGCCGCACACGGAAGGGAGGGCAGAATGAGCAGTTCTTC
TRBV2,few,TRBJ2-2,TRBD1,CASKGAGTPTGELFF,TGTGCCAGTAAGGGGGCCGGGACACCCACCGGGGAGCTGTTTTTT
TRBV14,many,TRBJ2-2,.,CASSQQGATGELFF,TGTGCCAGCAGCCAACAGGGTGCCACCGGGGAGCTGTTTTTT
TRBV25-1,.,TRBJ1-3,.,CASSPASGSGNTIYF,TGTGCCAGCAGTCCTGCTTCGGGGTCTGGAAACACCATATATTTT
TRBV4-2,few,TRBJ2-1,TRBD2,CASSQGRGTSGSVQFF,TGTGCCAGCAGCCAAGGACGCGGGACTAGCGGGAGTGTGCAGTTCTTC
TRBV4-1,few,TRBJ1-1,.,CASSQEGRGNTEAFF,TGCGCCAGCAGCCAAGAGGGCCGGGGGAACACTGAAGCTTTCTTT
TRBV6-5,.,TRBJ2-7,TRBD2,CASSRTSGRTEQYF,TGTGCCAGCAGCCGGACTAGCGGGAGGACCGAGCAGTACTTC